This T cell receptor beta chain was sequenced for a study of read filtering for tumor transcriptome and immune sequencing. Study at large: By R-ISS, stages I, II and III held about 8, 17 and 7 patients. RNA-seq yielded only about 75 to 1,400 TCR reads, IR-seq about 3.5 to 10.27 million.

This clonotype was recorded a few times. This library used approximately 390 ng RNA and molecular barcoded adaptors spanning alpha/delta and beta/gamma chains. TCRdb recomputed calls from the reads with MiXCR, one row per CDR3 protein. The sample lists roughly 69,000 distinct CDR3 sequences; about 15% were seen once. At the time of active disease, bone marrow was collected from every patient. Germline lookup yields CDR1 SEHNR and CDR2 FQNEAQ (reference sequence). V was shortened by 1 base and J by 0 bases, with 14 bases between the two germline ends. This CDR3 comprises 17 residues. The chain employs TRBV7-9 and TRBJ2-3; D ambiguous. The source is a donor aged 40 or over with multiple myeloma. The sample comprised a population of CD138-negative cells sorted from bone marrow. CDR3 bases: TGTGCCAGCAGCTTAGTGGGCCGGTTTCCTAGCACAGATACGCAGTATTTT. Its protein is CASSLVGRFPSTDTQYF.